This T cell receptor (beta chain) was sequenced for a study of Ad26.COV2.S vaccination and SARS-CoV-2 variants. Notes on the study in general: Placebo recipients trailed vaccine recipients in spike-specific TCR breadth.

Method: immunoSEQ multiplex PCR; TCRdb's copy keeps in-frame clones and lacks some. The sample lists 440,000 or so clones, 89% seen once, with roughly 1.7% in the top ten. Comment on this clone: Its antigen remains unknown.

Treatment reported: some 20 received Ad26.COV2.S at low or high dose, single or two shots; roughly 5 received placebo; per-sample allocation not given. All samples were drawn on day 63, counting from the first vaccine or placebo injection. The sequence was obtained from a person between 18 and 59 years old who received the Ad26.COV2.S COVID-19 vaccine or a placebo. The specimen was peripheral blood, collected in a trial of Ad26.COV2.S vaccine versus placebo.

The CDR3, as DNA: TGTGCCAGCTCACCCTTGACAGGTCAGAACACTGAAGCTTTCTTT. This encodes CASSPLTGQNTEAFF. The chain has TRBV18 and TRBJ1-1; D might be TRBD1 (6 bases). Deletions cut 3 bases from V and 1 base from J, with 12 bases between. The germline CDR1 and CDR2 sequences are KGHSH and LQKENI. This CDR3 is built from 15 residues.